The rows below give T cell receptor beta chains drawn from one sample of a study of blood T cells in healthy people across ages. Using its own MiXCR run on the 5' RACE reads, TCRdb lists one record per CDR3 protein. The sample records 1,800,000 or so distinct CDR3 sequences, approximately 39% being singletons. The sample taken for sequencing was blood. The source is a human donor in good health. Each CDR3 is given with its conserved first and last residue. Each record gives: clone size, J gene, V gene, D gene, CDR3 protein, CDR3 DNA. A D gene is named only where the DNA matches it firmly. Only some rows state a clone size, as once, few, many or a class for expanded clones.

clone size: .
J gene: TRBJ2-5
V gene: TRBV20-1
D gene: .
CDR3 protein: CSARPRRGTQYF
CDR3 DNA: TGCAGTGCTCGCCCACGAAGGGGGACCCAGTACTTC

clone size: .
J gene: TRBJ2-7
V gene: TRBV5-1
D gene: .
CDR3 protein: CASSWGLGSSYEQYF
CDR3 DNA: TGCGCCAGCAGCTGGGGACTGGGAAGCTCCTACGAGCAGTACTTC

clone size: many
J gene: TRBJ2-7
V gene: TRBV9
D gene: TRBD1
CDR3 protein: CASRGQGSYEQYF
CDR3 DNA: TGTGCCAGCAGGGGACAGGGGTCCTACGAGCAGTACTTC

clone size: once
J gene: TRBJ1-1
V gene: TRBV29-1
D gene: TRBD1
CDR3 protein: CSVHRGGNTEAFF
CDR3 DNA: TGCAGCGTCCACAGGGGGGGTAACACTGAAGCTTTCTTT

clone size: .
J gene: TRBJ1-1
V gene: TRBV6-5
D gene: .
CDR3 protein: CASRTQGFLTEAFF
CDR3 DNA: TGTGCCAGCAGGACACAGGGCTTCTTGACTGAAGCTTTCTTT

clone size: .
J gene: TRBJ2-7
V gene: TRBV4-1
D gene: TRBD2
CDR3 protein: CASSTQAGGSYEQYF
CDR3 DNA: TGCGCCAGCAGCACCCAAGCGGGGGGATCGTACGAGCAGTACTTC

clone size: .
J gene: TRBJ2-6
V gene: TRBV2
D gene: .
CDR3 protein: CASSEADTVTGANVLTF
CDR3 DNA: TGTGCCAGCAGTGAAGCGGATACCGTTACTGGGGCCAACGTCCTGACTTTC

clone size: .
J gene: TRBJ1-2
V gene: TRBV2
D gene: .
CDR3 protein: CASSEARRNYGYTF
CDR3 DNA: TGTGCCAGCAGTGAAGCTAGGCGGAACTATGGCTACACCTTC

clone size: .
J gene: TRBJ1-4
V gene: TRBV4-1
D gene: .
CDR3 protein: CASSPPYEKLFF
CDR3 DNA: TGCGCCAGCAGCCCCCCCTATGAAAAACTGTTTTTT

clone size: .
J gene: TRBJ2-1
V gene: TRBV7-9
D gene: .
CDR3 protein: CASSPLRGSSYNEQFF
CDR3 DNA: TGTGCCAGCAGCCCTCTCCGGGGTTCATCCTACAATGAGCAGTTCTTC

clone size: once
J gene: TRBJ2-1
V gene: TRBV28
D gene: TRBD2
CDR3 protein: CASSILAGEFTDEQFF
CDR3 DNA: TGTGCCAGCAGCATACTAGCGGGGGAATTCACTGATGAGCAGTTCTTC

clone size: few
J gene: TRBJ2-5
V gene: TRBV7-9
D gene: TRBD1
CDR3 protein: CASSLGRQGRQETQYF
CDR3 DNA: TGTGCCAGCAGCTTGGGCCGACAGGGACGACAAGAGACCCAGTACTTC

clone size: few
J gene: TRBJ2-7
V gene: TRBV5-1
D gene: TRBD1
CDR3 protein: CASSLRGGSGTGIYEQYF
CDR3 DNA: TGCGCCAGCAGCTTGAGGGGAGGTTCCGGGACAGGGATATACGAGCAGTACTTC

clone size: .
J gene: TRBJ1-4
V gene: TRBV12-3/TRBV12-4
D gene: .
CDR3 protein: CASRPGGGWGEKLFF
CDR3 DNA: TGTGCCAGCAGACCCGGGGGAGGATGGGGTGAAAAACTGTTTTTT

clone size: .
J gene: TRBJ1-6
V gene: TRBV5-1
D gene: .
CDR3 protein: CASSLGAMMNSPLHF
CDR3 DNA: TGCGCCAGCAGCTTAGGAGCTATGATGAATTCACCCCTCCACTTT

clone size: .
J gene: TRBJ2-5
V gene: TRBV6-6
D gene: TRBD1
CDR3 protein: CASSPGTGGEQETQYF
CDR3 DNA: TGTGCCAGCAGTCCCGGGACAGGGGGCGAGCAAGAGACCCAGTACTTC

clone size: .
J gene: TRBJ2-7
V gene: TRBV7-2
D gene: .
CDR3 protein: CASSLGHGASPVAYEQYF
CDR3 DNA: TGTGCCAGCAGCTTAGGCCACGGGGCCAGCCCTGTTGCCTACGAGCAGTACTTC

clone size: .
J gene: TRBJ2-7
V gene: TRBV7-2
D gene: .
CDR3 protein: CASSFQGLGFYEQYF
CDR3 DNA: TGTGCCAGCAGCTTCCAAGGGTTAGGTTTTTACGAGCAGTACTTC

clone size: few
J gene: TRBJ1-1
V gene: TRBV4-3
D gene: .
CDR3 protein: CASSQGQMRLNTEAFF
CDR3 DNA: TGCGCCAGCAGCCAAGGACAGATGAGATTGAACACTGAAGCTTTCTTT

clone size: few
J gene: TRBJ2-7
V gene: TRBV10-3
D gene: .
CDR3 protein: CAIRRESTYEQYF
CDR3 DNA: TGTGCCATCAGGAGGGAGTCTACCTACGAGCAGTACTTC

clone size: .
J gene: TRBJ2-3
V gene: TRBV10-3
D gene: .
CDR3 protein: CAISDMRDTQYF
CDR3 DNA: TGTGCCATCAGTGACATGAGAGATACGCAGTATTTT

clone size: few
J gene: TRBJ2-5
V gene: TRBV10-3
D gene: TRBD1
CDR3 protein: CAIGGQGGQETQYF
CDR3 DNA: TGTGCCATCGGGGGACAGGGGGGACAAGAGACCCAGTACTTC

clone size: few
J gene: TRBJ2-1
V gene: TRBV20-1
D gene: .
CDR3 protein: CSASPEQFF
CDR3 DNA: TGCAGTGCTAGTCCTGAGCAGTTCTTC

clone size: .
J gene: TRBJ1-5
V gene: TRBV7-2
D gene: .
CDR3 protein: CASSPNYNQPQHF
CDR3 DNA: TGTGCCAGCAGCCCCAACTATAATCAGCCCCAGCATTTT

clone size: few
J gene: TRBJ1-2
V gene: TRBV3-1
D gene: TRBD1
CDR3 protein: CASSHLLLRDRVDYGYTF
CDR3 DNA: TGTGCCAGCAGCCACCTCCTCCTGCGGGACAGGGTTGACTATGGCTACACCTTC

clone size: .
J gene: TRBJ1-2
V gene: TRBV6-1
D gene: .
CDR3 protein: CASSLNLDSNYGYTF
CDR3 DNA: TGTGCCAGCAGTTTAAACCTAGACAGTAACTATGGCTACACCTTC